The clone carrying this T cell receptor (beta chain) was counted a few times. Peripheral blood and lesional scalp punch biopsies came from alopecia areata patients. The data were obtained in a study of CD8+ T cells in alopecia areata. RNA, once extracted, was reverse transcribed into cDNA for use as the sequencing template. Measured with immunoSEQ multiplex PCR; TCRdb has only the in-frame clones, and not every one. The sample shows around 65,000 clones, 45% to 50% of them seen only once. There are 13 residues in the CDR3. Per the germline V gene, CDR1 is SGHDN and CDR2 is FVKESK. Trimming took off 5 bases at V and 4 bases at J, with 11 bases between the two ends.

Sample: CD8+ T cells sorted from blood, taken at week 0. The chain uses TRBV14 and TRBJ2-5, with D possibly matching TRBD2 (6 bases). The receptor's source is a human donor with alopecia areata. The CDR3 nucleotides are TGTGCCAGCAGCAGGAGGGGAGGAGAGACCCAGTACTTC. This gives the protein CASSRRGGETQYF.